This TCR beta chain was obtained from a study of CD8+CD57+ T cells in acquired aplastic anemia. Study overall: On average, healthy donors gave about 11 million reads for CD4+ cells.

The study, taken as a whole, reports: The number of CD8+ CDR3 sequences shared by patients and controls was approximately 31. No significant patient-versus-control difference appeared in CD8+ Simpson's diversity.

Genomic DNA constituted the template upon which TCR beta VDJ and CDR3 profiling was performed. TCRdb reprocessed the reads via MiXCR and lists one record per CDR3 protein. The table has about 170,000 distinct CDR3 sequences, about 60% seen once. CDR1 is SGHVS, CDR2 FNYEAQ, per germline. The V and J ends lost 4 bases and 5 bases, in that order; junction bases with no gene match: 12. The CDR3 length is 16 residues. The table lists this clonotype with a count of one. Its antigen remains unknown. The J gene is TRBJ2-7, the V gene TRBV7-6, with 9 bases that match TRBD2. Sequenced material: sorted CD4+, CD8+, or CD8+CD57+ T cells (not recorded which) from PBMCs. The TCR sequence derives from a human donor in good health. CDR3 in amino acids: CASSSRAASGTDEQYF. DNA of the CDR3: TGTGCCAGCAGCTCTAGGGCGGCTAGCGGGACTGACGAGCAGTACTTC.